These 19 T cell receptor beta chains were sequenced from one sample in a study of regulatory T cells in long-lasting Graves disease. Investigators prepared the TCR beta libraries by applying iRepertoire HTBI primers and Arm-PCR of CDR3 regions. MiXCR was run by TCRdb on the multiplex PCR reads, yielding one entry per CDR3 protein. This repertoire shows roughly 250,000 distinct CDR3 sequences, 15% to 20% found once; its top ten account for 13% to 15%. Indicated time point: newly diagnosed GD, antithyroid drugs for less than 3 months. RNA from PBMCs was the source of the TCR library. Another study also made use of these data, one on T cells in Graves' hyperthyroidism and ophthalmopathy.

Sample: peripheral blood mononuclear cells (PBMCs), taken at new diagnosis, from a patient treated with antithyroid drugs. The receptors originated from a woman in her 30s with Graves disease.

This clonotype was observed at least ten times. V and J are TRBV13 and TRBJ2-3; possibly TRBD1 or TRBD2 for D (5 bases each). The CDR3 length is 14 residues. Germline V lookup: CDR1 PRHDT, CDR2 FYEKMQ (reference sequence). Between the trimmed V and J ends, which lost 6 bases and 4 bases, there was a span of 14 bases. The CDR3 protein is CASRPGTPSDTQYF. For the CDR3, the DNA is TGTGCCAGCAGGCCCGGGACGCCGTCAGATACGCAGTATTTT.

The table lists this clonotype with many counts. The chain uses TRBV7-9 and TRBJ1-2; unclear D gene. V lost 6 bases and J 2 bases, leaving 16 bases between the germline ends. The germline V gene has CDR1 SEHNR and CDR2 FQNEAQ (reference sequence). The CDR3 is 15 residues long. Here the CDR3 reads CASSPSGAVNYGYTF. CDR3 DNA: TGTGCCAGCAGTCCCTCCGGAGCAGTAAACTATGGCTACACCTTC.

At least ten counts were recorded for this clonotype. V gene TRBV5-6 combines with J gene TRBJ1-2; D is undetermined. Trimming removed 0 bases from V and 0 bases from J, with 6 bases in between. The germline V gene encodes CDR1 SGHDT and CDR2 YYEEEE. The CDR3 has 14 residues. The DNA of the CDR3 is TGTGCCAGCAGCTTGGGGTCATCTAACTATGGCTACACCTTC. It is translated as CASSLGSSNYGYTF.

In its sample, this clonotype was seen many times. The chain has TRBV6-1 and TRBJ2-5; 8 bases align to TRBD1. Germline V gene sequence: CDR1 MNHNS, CDR2 SASEGT. The CDR3 loop spans 13 amino acids. J was trimmed by 3 bases and V by 10 bases; bases with no gene match: 7. DNA of the CDR3: TGTGCCACGCACAGGGGGAGGAAAGAGACCCAGTACTTC. It specifies CATHRGRKETQYF.

This clonotype was counted a single time. The chain couples TRBV15 to TRBJ2-5, with a possible D match to TRBD1 (5 bases). This CDR3 region has 17 residues. The V and J ends lost 0 bases and 0 bases respectively, with 14 bases between them. The germline V gene has CDR1 LNHNV and CDR2 YYDKDF (reference sequence). The DNA for the CDR3 is TGTGCCACCAGCAGAGATCTCGACAGAATGTACCAAGAGACCCAGTACTTC. It is translated as CATSRDLDRMYQETQYF. The full variable domain, rest sourced from reference TRBV15 and TRBJ2-5, is DAMVIQNPRYQVTQFGKPVTLSCSQTLNHNVMYWYQQKSSQAPKLLFHYYDKDFNNEADTPDNFQSRRPNTSFCFLDIRSPGLGDTAMYLCATSRDLDRMYQETQYFGPGTRLLVL.

This clonotype was counted many times. The gene calls are TRBV28 and TRBJ2-3, with D possibly matching TRBD2 (5 bases). The germline CDR1 and CDR2 sequences are MDHEN and SYDVKM. V shed 2 bases and J shed 6 bases, with 18 bases lying between them. The CDR3 length is 16 residues. The CDR3 nucleotides are TGTGCCAGCAGTTTAGGCGGCAGAGGGAAGAGCGATACGCAGTATTTT. It translates to CASSLGGRGKSDTQYF. Full variable domain (rest looked up from reference TRBV28 and TRBJ2-3): DVKVTQSSRYLVKRTGEKVFLECVQDMDHENMFWYRQDPGLGLRLIYFSYDVKMKEKGDIPEGYSVSREKKERFSLILESASTNQTSMYLCASSLGGRGKSDTQYFGPGTRLTVL.

This clonotype was counted only a few times. The V gene is TRBV6-1, the J gene TRBJ1-1; D not certain. This CDR3 has 12 residues. In germline, CDR1 is MNHNS, CDR2 SASEGT. Trimming shortened V by 7 bases and J by 7 bases, and 13 bases separated the two germline ends. CDR3 in DNA: TGTGCCAGCACCCGGTCGGGAGGTGAAGCTTTCTTT. Translation gives CASTRSGGEAFF.

On this clonotype itself: The junction shows a germline mismatch at one end, possibly a read error. The chain is built from TRBV12-3 or TRBV12-4 and TRBJ1-6, with D perhaps TRBD1 (6 bases). CDR3 length: 14 residues. CDR3 sequence (DNA): TGTGTCAGCAGTTTAGGGGGGGGTAATTCACCCCTCCACTTT. It is translated as CVSSLGGGNSPLHF.

The sample holds many counts of this clonotype. The CDR3 nucleotides read TGCAGTGCTGTATCTAGCGGGGGACCTTGGGAGCAGTACTTC. Encoded protein: CSAVSSGGPWEQYF. This chain links TRBV20-1 with TRBJ2-7; 10 positions agree with TRBD2. Germline CDR1 is DFQATT and CDR2 is SNEGSKA (reference sequence). Germline trimming cut 5 bases from V and 7 bases from J; bases unmatched to any gene: 11. CDR3 size: 14 residues.

This clonotype was counted between two and nine times. V is TRBV6-2 or TRBV6-3 and J is TRBJ2-2, with 14 bases lining up with TRBD2. CDR1 MNHEY and CDR2 SVGEGT come from the germline V gene. The ends lost 0 bases at V and 7 bases at J; junction bases unmatched: 1. This CDR3 region has 16 residues. The CDR3 nucleotides are TGTGCCAGCAGTTACTCGACTAGCGGGGGGGGCGGGGAGCTGTTTTTT. It codes for CASSYSTSGGGGELFF.

V and J are TRBV6-1 and TRBJ2-2; weak D call: TRBD1 (5 bases). Germline assignment: CDR1 MNHNS and CDR2 SASEGT. The length of the CDR3 is 15 residues. The ends were cut back, 2 bases at V and 5 bases at J, with 12 bases in the middle. Here the CDR3 reads CASSEQTVATGELFF. The CDR3 bases are TGTGCCAGCAGTGAACAGACAGTAGCAACCGGGGAGCTGTTTTTT.

This clonotype showed up just a few times. The gene calls are TRBV7-6 and TRBJ2-2; weak D call: TRBD1 (6 bases). Germline V gene lookup returns CDR1 SGHVS and CDR2 FNYEAQ. The V gene lost 4 bases and the J gene lost 2 bases, with 11 bases spanning the gap. CDR3 size: 15 residues. CDR3 sequence (DNA): TGTGCCAGCAGCTCCGGGACATCCAACACCGGGGAGCTGTTTTTT. It codes for CASSSGTSNTGELFF.

J is TRBJ2-5 and V is TRBV11-2; 8 bases line up with TRBD2. The ends lost 8 bases at V and 5 bases at J; junction bases unmatched: 16. This CDR3 contains 16 residues. Looked up from germline, CDR1 is SGHAT and CDR2 is FQNNGV. The CDR3 loop reads CASSPSNSGMDETQYF. The CDR3 nucleotides are TGTGCCAGCTCACCATCAAATAGCGGGATGGACGAGACCCAGTACTTC.

The V gene is TRBV27, the J gene TRBJ2-3, with a possible D match to TRBD2 (6 bases). Trimming removed 5 bases at V and 2 bases at J, with 17 bases between. The CDR3 is made up of 16 amino acids. The germline V gene has CDR1 MNHEY and CDR2 SMNVEV (reference sequence). In DNA, the CDR3 is TGTGCCAGCAGTCCAAGCCCCACGGGGGACACAGATACGCAGTATTTT. It specifies CASSPSPTGDTDTQYF.

This clonotype was detected ten times or more. J is TRBJ1-1 and V is TRBV7-2; 9 bases are a match to TRBD1. Germline assignment: CDR1 SGHTA and CDR2 FQGNSA. The length of the CDR3 is 14 residues. J lost 3 bases, V lost 2 bases, and 1 base had no gene match. DNA of the CDR3: TGTGCCAGCAGCTTAAGGGACAGGGACACTGAAGCTTTCTTT. Translation gives CASSLRDRDTEAFF.

This clonotype was seen many times. The chain joins TRBV2 to TRBJ2-1; maybe TRBD2 (6 bases). The J call may be wrong; the DNA end is better matched by TRBJ2-5. The CDR3 contains 13 residues. The germline CDR1 and CDR2 sequences are SNHLY and FYNNEI. The CDR3 region has the DNA TGTGCCACGGTGCGGGACCTCGGGGAGACCCAGTACTTC. As protein: CATVRDLGETQYF.

Only a few counts were recorded for this clonotype. This may stem from a read error, because a much larger clone lies one nucleotide away. The CDR3 carries no conserved terminal phenylalanine or tryptophan, so it likely arises from a read error. V and J are TRBV7-2 and TRBJ2-5, with TRBD2 matching 13 bases. Germline CDR1 reads SGHTA; CDR2 reads FQGNSA. The ends lost 5 bases at V and 4 bases at J; junction bases unmatched: 10. The CDR3 has 17 amino acids. The CDR3 DNA reads TGTGCCAGCAGCGTAGGACTAGCGGGGGTTCTTTCAGAGACCCAGTACTCC. Translating it yields CASSVGLAGVLSETQYS.

The sample holds many counts of this clonotype. V and J are TRBV2 and TRBJ1-5, with 8 bases lining up with TRBD1. After removal of 6 bases from V and 2 bases from J, the junction contained 9 bases not matched to a gene. The CDR3 spans 16 residues. From germline, CDR1 is SNHLY and CDR2 FYNNEI. In DNA, the CDR3 is TGTGCCAGCAGGAAAGCTCAGGGGGCTGGCAATCAGCCCCAGCATTTT. Amino acid sequence: CASRKAQGAGNQPQHF.

This clonotype was detected ten times or more. The chain carries TRBV7-2 and TRBJ2-3, with TRBD2 matching 9 bases. The trim removed 5 bases at V and 2 bases at J, leaving 11 bases unmatched. CDR3 length equals 17 residues. Germline V gene lookup returns CDR1 SGHTA and CDR2 FQGNSA. The CDR3 DNA reads TGTGCCAGCAGCGCCCGTGGACTAGCGTCCGACACAGATACGCAGTATTTT. This encodes CASSARGLASDTDTQYF.